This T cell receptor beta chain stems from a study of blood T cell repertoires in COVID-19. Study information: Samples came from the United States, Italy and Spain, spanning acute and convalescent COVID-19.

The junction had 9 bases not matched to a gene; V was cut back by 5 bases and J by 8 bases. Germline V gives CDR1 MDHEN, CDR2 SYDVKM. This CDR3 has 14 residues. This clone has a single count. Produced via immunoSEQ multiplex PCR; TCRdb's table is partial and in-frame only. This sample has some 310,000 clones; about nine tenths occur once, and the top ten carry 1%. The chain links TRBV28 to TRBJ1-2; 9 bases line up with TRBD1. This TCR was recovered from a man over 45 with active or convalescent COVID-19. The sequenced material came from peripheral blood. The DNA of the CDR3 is TGTGCCAGCAGTCGGACCGGGACAGGGTACGGCTACACCTTC. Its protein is CASSRTGTGYGYTF.